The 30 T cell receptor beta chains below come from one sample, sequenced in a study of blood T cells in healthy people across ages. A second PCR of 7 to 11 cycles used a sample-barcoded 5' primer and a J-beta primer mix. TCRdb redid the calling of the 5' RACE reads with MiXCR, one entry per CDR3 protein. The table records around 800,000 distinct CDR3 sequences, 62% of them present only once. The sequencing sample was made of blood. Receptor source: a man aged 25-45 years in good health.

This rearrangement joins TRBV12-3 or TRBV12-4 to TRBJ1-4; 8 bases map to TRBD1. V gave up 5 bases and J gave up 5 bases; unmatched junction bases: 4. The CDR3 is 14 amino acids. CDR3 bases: TGTGCCAGCAGTCCACAGGGGGGGAATGAAAAACTGTTTTTT. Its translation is CASSPQGGNEKLFF.

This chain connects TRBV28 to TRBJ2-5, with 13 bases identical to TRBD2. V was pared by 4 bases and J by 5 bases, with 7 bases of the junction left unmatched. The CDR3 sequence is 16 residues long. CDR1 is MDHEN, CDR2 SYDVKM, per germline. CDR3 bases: TGTGCCAGCAGTTCCGTTGGACTAGCGGGGGTTGAGACCCAGTACTTC. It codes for CASSSVGLAGVETQYF.

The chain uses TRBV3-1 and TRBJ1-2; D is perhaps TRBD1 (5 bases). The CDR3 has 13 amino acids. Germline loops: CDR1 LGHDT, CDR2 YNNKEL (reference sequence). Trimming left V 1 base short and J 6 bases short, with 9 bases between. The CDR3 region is CASSQVRTNGYTF. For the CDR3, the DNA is TGTGCCAGCAGCCAAGTAAGGACAAATGGCTACACCTTC.

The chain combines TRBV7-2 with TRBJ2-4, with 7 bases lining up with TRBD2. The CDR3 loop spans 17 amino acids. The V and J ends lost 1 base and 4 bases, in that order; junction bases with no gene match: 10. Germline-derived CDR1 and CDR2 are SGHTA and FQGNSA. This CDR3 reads CASSLVPGPGGKNIQYF. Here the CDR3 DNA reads TGTGCCAGCAGCTTAGTGCCCGGTCCGGGGGGTAAAAACATTCAGTACTTC.

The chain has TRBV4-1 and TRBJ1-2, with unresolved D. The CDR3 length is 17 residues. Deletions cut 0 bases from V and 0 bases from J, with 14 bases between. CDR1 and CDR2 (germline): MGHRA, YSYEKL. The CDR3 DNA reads TGCGCCAGCAGCCAAGAAAACGCGCCGCCCTCTAACTATGGCTACACCTTC. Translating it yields CASSQENAPPSNYGYTF.

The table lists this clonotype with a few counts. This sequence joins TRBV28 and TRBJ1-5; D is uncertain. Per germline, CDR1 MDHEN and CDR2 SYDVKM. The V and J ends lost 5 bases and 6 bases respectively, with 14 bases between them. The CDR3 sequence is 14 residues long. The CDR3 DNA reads TGTGCCAGCAGTGAGCTATCGGGCGGTCAGCCCCAGCATTTT. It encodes CASSELSGGQPQHF.

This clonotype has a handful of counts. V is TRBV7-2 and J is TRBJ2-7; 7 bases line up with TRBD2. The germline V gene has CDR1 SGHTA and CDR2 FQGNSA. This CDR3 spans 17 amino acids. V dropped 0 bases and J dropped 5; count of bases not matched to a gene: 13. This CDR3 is CASSLALSSREGHEQYF. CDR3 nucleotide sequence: TGTGCCAGCAGCTTAGCTTTAAGTTCCAGGGAGGGTCACGAGCAGTACTTC. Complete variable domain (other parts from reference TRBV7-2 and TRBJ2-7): GAGVSQSPSNKVTEKGKDVELRCDPISGHTALYWYRQSLGQGLEFLIYFQGNSAPDKSGLPSDRFSAERTGGSVSTLTIQRTQQEDSAVYLCASSLALSSREGHEQYFGPGTRLTVT.

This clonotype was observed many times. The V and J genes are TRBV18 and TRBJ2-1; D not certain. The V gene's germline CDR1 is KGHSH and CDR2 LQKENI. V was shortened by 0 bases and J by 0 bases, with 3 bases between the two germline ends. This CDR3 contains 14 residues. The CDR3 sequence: CASSPPGSYNEQFF. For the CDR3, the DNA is TGTGCCAGCTCACCACCGGGCTCCTACAATGAGCAGTTCTTC. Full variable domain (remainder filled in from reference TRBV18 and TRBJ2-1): NAGVMQNPRHLVRRRGQEARLRCSPMKGHSHVYWYRQLPEEGLKFMVYLQKENIIDESGMPKERFSAEFPKEGPSILRIQQVVRGDSAAYFCASSPPGSYNEQFFGPGTRLTVL.

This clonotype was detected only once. Here the CDR3 DNA reads TGCAGCGCCCAGACTTCCTCGAGAGGCACAGATACGCAGTATTTT. Encoded protein: CSAQTSSRGTDTQYF. This chain uses TRBV29-1 with TRBJ2-3; D is undetermined. The CDR3 consists of 15 residues. Germline V gene sequence: CDR1 SQVTM, CDR2 ANQGSEA. V was pared by 7 bases and J by 1 base, with 18 bases between.

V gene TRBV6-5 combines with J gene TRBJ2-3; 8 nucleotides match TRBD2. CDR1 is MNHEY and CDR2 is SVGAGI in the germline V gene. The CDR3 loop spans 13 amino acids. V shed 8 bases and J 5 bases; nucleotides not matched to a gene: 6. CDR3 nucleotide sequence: TGTGCCAGCGGAGGACTAGCTGGAGATACGCAGTATTTT. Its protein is CASGGLAGDTQYF.

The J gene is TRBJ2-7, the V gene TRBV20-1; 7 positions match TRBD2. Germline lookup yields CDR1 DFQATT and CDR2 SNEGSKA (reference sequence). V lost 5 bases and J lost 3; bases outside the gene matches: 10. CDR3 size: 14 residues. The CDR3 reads CSAGPGLAVYEQYF. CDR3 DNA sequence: TGCAGTGCTGGGCCGGGGCTAGCGGTCTACGAGCAGTACTTC.

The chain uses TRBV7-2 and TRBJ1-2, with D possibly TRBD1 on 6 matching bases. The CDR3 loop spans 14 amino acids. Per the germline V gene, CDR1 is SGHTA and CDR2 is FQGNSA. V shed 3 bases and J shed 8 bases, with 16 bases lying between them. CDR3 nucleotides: TGTGCCAGCAGCTTGATCGGAGGGGGGCAAGGCTACACCTTC. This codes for CASSLIGGGQGYTF.

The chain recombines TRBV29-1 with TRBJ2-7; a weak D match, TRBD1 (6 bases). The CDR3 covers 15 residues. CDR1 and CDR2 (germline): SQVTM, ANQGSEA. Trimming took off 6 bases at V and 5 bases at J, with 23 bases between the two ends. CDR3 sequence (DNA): TGCAGCGTCAATACCGCAGACAGGCCGAGTAACGAGCAGTACTTC. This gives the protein CSVNTADRPSNEQYF.

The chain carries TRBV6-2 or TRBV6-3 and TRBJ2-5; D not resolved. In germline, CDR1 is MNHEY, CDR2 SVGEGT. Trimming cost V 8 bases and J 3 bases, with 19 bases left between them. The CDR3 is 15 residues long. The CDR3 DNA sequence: TGTGCCAGCTCAGGCGAGAGTTTACGCGAAGAGACCCAGTACTTC. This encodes CASSGESLREETQYF.

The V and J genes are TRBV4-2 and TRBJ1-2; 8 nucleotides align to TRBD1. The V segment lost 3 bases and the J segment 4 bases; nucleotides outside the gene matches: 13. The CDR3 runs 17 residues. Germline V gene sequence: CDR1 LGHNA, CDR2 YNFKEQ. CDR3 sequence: CASSQTDRAATTYGYTF. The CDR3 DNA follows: TGTGCCAGCAGCCAGACGGACAGGGCAGCCACGACCTATGGCTACACCTTC.

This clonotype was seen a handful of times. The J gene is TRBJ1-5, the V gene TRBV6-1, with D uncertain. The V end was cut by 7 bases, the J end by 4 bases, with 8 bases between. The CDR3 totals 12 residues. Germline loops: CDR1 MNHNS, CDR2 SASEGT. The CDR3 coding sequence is TGTGCCAGCAAGCGGGGAAATCAGCCCCAGCATTTT. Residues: CASKRGNQPQHF.

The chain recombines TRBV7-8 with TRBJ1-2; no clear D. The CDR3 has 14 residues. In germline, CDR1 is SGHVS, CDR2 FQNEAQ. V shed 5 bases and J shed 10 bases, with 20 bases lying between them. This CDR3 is CASSPSLEVPTYTF. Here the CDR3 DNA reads TGTGCCAGCAGCCCCTCGCTGGAGGTCCCAACCTACACCTTC.

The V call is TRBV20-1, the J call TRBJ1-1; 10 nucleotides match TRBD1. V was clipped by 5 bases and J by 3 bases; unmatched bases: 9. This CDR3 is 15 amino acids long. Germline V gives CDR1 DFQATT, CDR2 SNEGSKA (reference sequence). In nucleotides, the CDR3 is TGCAGTGCTCCGTCCCGGGACAGGGGCGACACTGAAGCTTTCTTT. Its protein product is CSAPSRDRGDTEAFF.

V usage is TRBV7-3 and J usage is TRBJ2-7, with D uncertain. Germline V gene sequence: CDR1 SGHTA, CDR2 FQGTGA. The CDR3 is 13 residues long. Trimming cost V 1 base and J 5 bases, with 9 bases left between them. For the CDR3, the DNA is TGTGCCAGCAGCTTAAGGGGTGGGGACGAGCAGTACTTC. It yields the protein CASSLRGGDEQYF.

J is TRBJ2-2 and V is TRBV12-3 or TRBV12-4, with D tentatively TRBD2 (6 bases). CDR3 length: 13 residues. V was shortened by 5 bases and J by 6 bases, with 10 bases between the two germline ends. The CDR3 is CASSGTGAGELFF. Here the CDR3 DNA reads TGTGCCAGCAGTGGGACTGGCGCCGGGGAGCTGTTTTTT.

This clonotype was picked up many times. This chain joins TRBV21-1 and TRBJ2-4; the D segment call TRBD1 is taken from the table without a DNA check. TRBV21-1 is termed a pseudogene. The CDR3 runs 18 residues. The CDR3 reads CASTEPGSTLLAKNIQYF. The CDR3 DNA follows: TGTGCCAGCACCGAGCCCGGATCCACATTACTAGCCAAAAACATTCAGTACTTC.

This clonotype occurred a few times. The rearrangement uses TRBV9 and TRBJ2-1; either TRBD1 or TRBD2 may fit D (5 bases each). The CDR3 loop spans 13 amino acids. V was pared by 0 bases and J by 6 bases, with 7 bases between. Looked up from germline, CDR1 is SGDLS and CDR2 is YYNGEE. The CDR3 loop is CASSVAGGNEQFF. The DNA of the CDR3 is TGTGCCAGCAGCGTAGCTGGGGGCAATGAGCAGTTCTTC.

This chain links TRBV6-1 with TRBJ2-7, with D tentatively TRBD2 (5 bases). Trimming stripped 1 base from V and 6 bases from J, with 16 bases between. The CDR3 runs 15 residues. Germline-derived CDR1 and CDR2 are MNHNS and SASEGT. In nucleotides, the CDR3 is TGTGCCAGCAGTGAAGGCAGCTGGCGGCGGGCCGAGCAGTACTTC. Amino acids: CASSEGSWRRAEQYF.

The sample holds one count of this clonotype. The CDR3: CASSFTSGPTYEQYF. In DNA, the CDR3 is TGTGCCAGCAGCTTTACTAGCGGTCCAACCTACGAGCAGTACTTC. V and J are TRBV7-2 and TRBJ2-7; 8 bases align to TRBD2. The CDR3 sequence is 15 residues long. Trimming removed 3 bases from V and 2 bases from J; junction bases left unmatched: 6. In germline, CDR1 is SGHTA, CDR2 FQGNSA.

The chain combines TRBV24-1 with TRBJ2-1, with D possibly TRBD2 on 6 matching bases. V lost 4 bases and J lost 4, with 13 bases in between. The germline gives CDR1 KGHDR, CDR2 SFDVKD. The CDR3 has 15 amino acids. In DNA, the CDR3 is TGTGCCACCAGTGAGGGGGGACTGGGGTACAATGAGCAGTTCTTC. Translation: CATSEGGLGYNEQFF.

As DNA, the CDR3 is TGTGCCAGCACCCCCCGGGGGGATACGCAGTATTTT. Translating gives CASTPRGDTQYF. This chain uses TRBV28 with TRBJ2-3, with D perhaps matching TRBD2 (6 bases). From germline, CDR1 is MDHEN and CDR2 SYDVKM. The CDR3 is 12 amino acids. The V end was cut by 7 bases, the J end by 6 bases, with 11 bases between.

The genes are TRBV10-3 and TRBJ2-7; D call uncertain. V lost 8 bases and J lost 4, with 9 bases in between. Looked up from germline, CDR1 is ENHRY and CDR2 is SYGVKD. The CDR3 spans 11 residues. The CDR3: CAIGSLYEQYF. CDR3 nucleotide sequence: TGTGCCATCGGTTCCCTTTACGAGCAGTACTTC.

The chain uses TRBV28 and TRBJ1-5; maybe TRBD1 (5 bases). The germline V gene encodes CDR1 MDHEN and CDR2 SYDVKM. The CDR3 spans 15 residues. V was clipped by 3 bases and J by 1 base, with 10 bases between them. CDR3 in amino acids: CASSFVGESNQPQHF. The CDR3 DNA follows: TGTGCCAGCAGTTTCGTAGGGGAGAGCAATCAGCCCCAGCATTTT.

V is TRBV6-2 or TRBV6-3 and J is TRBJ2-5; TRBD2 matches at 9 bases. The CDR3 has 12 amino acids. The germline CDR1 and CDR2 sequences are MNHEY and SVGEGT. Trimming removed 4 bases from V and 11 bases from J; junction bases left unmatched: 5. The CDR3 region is CASSSLAGEQYF. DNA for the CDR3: TGTGCCAGCAGTTCACTAGCGGGTGAGCAGTACTTC.

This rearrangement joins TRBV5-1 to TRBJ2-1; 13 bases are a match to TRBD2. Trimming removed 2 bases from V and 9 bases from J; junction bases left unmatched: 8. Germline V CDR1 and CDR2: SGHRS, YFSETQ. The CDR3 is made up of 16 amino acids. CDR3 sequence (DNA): TGCGCCAGCAGCTTAACTAGCGGGGGGGCCCGGGGTGAGCAGTTCTTC. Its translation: CASSLTSGGARGEQFF.